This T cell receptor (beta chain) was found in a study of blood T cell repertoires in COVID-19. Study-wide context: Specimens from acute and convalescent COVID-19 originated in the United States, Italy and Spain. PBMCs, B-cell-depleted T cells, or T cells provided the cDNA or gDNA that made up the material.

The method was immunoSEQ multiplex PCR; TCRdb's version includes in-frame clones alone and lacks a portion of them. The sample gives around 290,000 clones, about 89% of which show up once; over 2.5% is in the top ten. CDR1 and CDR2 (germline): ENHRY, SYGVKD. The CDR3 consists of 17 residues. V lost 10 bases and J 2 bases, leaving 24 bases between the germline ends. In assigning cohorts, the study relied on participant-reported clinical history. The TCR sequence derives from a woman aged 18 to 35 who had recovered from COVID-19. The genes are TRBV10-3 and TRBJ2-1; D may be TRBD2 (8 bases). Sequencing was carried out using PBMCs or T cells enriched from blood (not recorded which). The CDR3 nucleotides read TGTGCCACCAGGGGGATTGGACTAGCCGCAACCTACAATGAGCAGTTCTTC. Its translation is CATRGIGLAATYNEQFF.